The TCR beta chain described here comes from a study of Ad26.COV2.S vaccination and SARS-CoV-2 variants. Points from the study as a whole: Vaccine recipients had higher spike-specific TCR breadth than placebo recipients. Reportedly, spike-specific CD8+ and CD4+ T cell responses achieved substantial breadth once vaccination had taken place.

As concerns this clone: Its antigen remains unidentified.

V was cut by 3 bases and J by 4 bases, with 8 bases left in between. The CDR3 consists of 13 residues. CDR1 and CDR2 (germline): LGHNA, YSLEER. The treatment was: around 19 received Ad26.COV2.S at low or high dose, single or two shots; 5 received placebo; per-sample allocation not given. The samples date from day 63 after the first vaccine or placebo injection. Produced via immunoSEQ multiplex PCR; TCRdb's table is partial and in-frame only. The sample has about 350,000 clones, 75% to 90% seen once; the top ten hold about 10%. Sequencing used peripheral blood, obtained in a trial of Ad26.COV2.S vaccine versus placebo. The receptor's source is a person between 18 and 60 years old who received the Ad26.COV2.S COVID-19 vaccine or a placebo. The genes are TRBV4-3 and TRBJ2-3; D possibly corresponds to TRBD2 (6 bases). As DNA, the CDR3 is TGCGCCAGCAGCCAGCGGAGGGCAGATACGCAGTATTTT. It yields the protein CASSQRRADTQYF.